The clone carrying this TCR beta chain was seen more than once but under ten times. Its antigen is still unknown. This record belongs to a study of identical twins. Broader study findings: Possibly, invariant MAIT and iNKT cells partly confounded zero-insertion analyses. The models gave estimates that fell short of the out-of-frame TCR alpha sharing seen in monozygotic twins. The more abundant beta clonotypes in cord blood had fewer insertions, and memory repertoires did not show this.

Each CDR3 protein is one row after TCRdb ran MiXCR on the 5' RACE reads. The table shows about 250,000 distinct CDR3 sequences, with around 15% occurring only once. The CDR3 totals 15 residues. Germline CDR1 reads LGHNA; CDR2 reads YNFKEQ. Trimming shortened V by 0 bases and J by 4 bases, and 12 bases separated the two germline ends. Every one of the donors was a healthy Caucasian. This receptor was identified in a woman younger than 35 in good health. Sample: memory (CD45RO+) T cells sorted from blood. The rearrangement joins TRBV4-2 to TRBJ2-5; TRBD1 might be the D (5 bases). The CDR3 sequence: CASSQDRNRPETQYF. The CDR3 DNA reads as TGTGCCAGCAGCCAAGATCGGAACAGGCCAGAGACCCAGTACTTC.